The entry below describes one TCR beta chain. This sample stems from a study of shared T cell receptors in the human thymus. Only in-frame clones appear in the TCRdb table, and some are missing; sequencing was by immunoSEQ multiplex PCR. This sample has hundreds of thousands of clones, with roughly 88% found just once. From germline, CDR1 is MNHEY and CDR2 SVGAGI. The CDR3 extends over 13 amino acids. Deletions cut 6 bases from V and 2 bases from J, with 9 bases between. These data were likewise used in another study, on human thymus T cells. As that study records: Infants, healthy and Finnish, who were having corrective surgery for congenital heart defects served as donors. Corrective cardiac operations yielded the resected thymus tissue. What appeared biased in thymic and blood repertoires was the usage of V and J genes. Related research described strongly overlapping thymic repertoires in unrelated people.

J is TRBJ2-3 and V is TRBV6-5, with D possibly being TRBD2 (5 bases). The sample comprised thymocytes. This clonotype originated in a boy in the first two years of life with a congenital heart defect. The CDR3 DNA reads as TGTGCCAGCAGGGACTTCTACACAGATACGCAGTATTTT. Protein product: CASRDFYTDTQYF.